The 31 T cell receptor beta chains below were found in one sample sequenced in a study of cytomegalovirus exposure and HLA in healthy donors. The PCR was carried out with 60 Vbeta primers and 13 Jbeta primers. The assay was immunoSEQ multiplex PCR, and TCRdb's table has in-frame clones only and misses some. The sample gives approximately 50,000 clones, around 80% of which show up once; around 8.1% is in the top ten. Material for sequencing was PBMCs. Receptors were obtained from a man aged 30 to 45 in good health and CMV-seropositive.

The chain uses TRBV15 and TRBJ2-7; 11 bases fit TRBD1. CDR3 length: 16 residues. CDR1 and CDR2 (germline): LNHNV, YYDKDF (reference sequence). The V segment lost 8 bases and the J segment 4 bases; nucleotides outside the gene matches: 13. This chain's CDR3 is CATSKEGTGGWYEQYF. As DNA, the CDR3 is TGTGCCACCTCAAAAGAGGGGACAGGGGGTTGGTACGAGCAGTACTTC.

The chain is built from TRBV6-1 and TRBJ2-1, with D tentatively TRBD1 (6 bases). V was pared by 2 bases and J by 6 bases, with 11 bases between. The CDR3 runs 14 residues. CDR1 and CDR2 from the germline V gene are MNHNS and SASEGT. CDR3 in amino acids: CASSERQAGNEQFF. Here the CDR3 DNA reads TGTGCCAGCAGTGAAAGACAGGCGGGCAATGAGCAGTTCTTC.

This chain uses TRBV5-5 with TRBJ2-6, with 8 bases fitting TRBD2. The V gene's germline CDR1 is SGHKS and CDR2 YYEKEE (reference sequence). The trim removed 4 bases at V and 0 bases at J, leaving 9 bases unmatched. This CDR3 comprises 18 residues. The CDR3 is CASSAGGFTPSGANVLTF. The CDR3 coding sequence is TGTGCCAGCAGCGCGGGGGGCTTCACTCCCTCTGGGGCCAACGTCCTGACTTTC. Full variable domain (remainder filled in from reference TRBV5-5 and TRBJ2-6): DAGVTQSPTHLIKTRGQQVTLRCSPISGHKSVSWYQQVLGQGPQFIFQYYEKEERGRGNFPDRFSARQFPNYSSELNVNALLLGDSALYLCASSAGGFTPSGANVLTFGAGSRLTVL.

The chain has TRBV30 and TRBJ2-1, with D possibly being TRBD1 (5 bases). Germline CDR1 is GTSNPN and CDR2 is SVGIG (reference sequence). The CDR3 extends over 16 amino acids. V lost 0 bases, J lost 2 bases, and 14 bases lay in between. The CDR3 sequence is CAWSVIKGETYNEQFF. The CDR3 coding sequence is TGTGCCTGGAGTGTTATTAAAGGGGAAACCTACAATGAGCAGTTCTTC.

The chain uses TRBV7-8 and TRBJ2-7; TRBD2 matches at 8 bases. The CDR3 loop spans 16 amino acids. The junction had 15 bases not matched to a gene; V was cut back by 4 bases and J by 7 bases. CDR1 and CDR2 (germline): SGHVS, FQNEAQ. In nucleotides, the CDR3 is TGTGCCAGCAGCTCACAAGGTAAAACGGGACTAGAGGAGCAGTACTTC. This sequence encodes CASSSQGKTGLEEQYF.

The gene calls are TRBV19 and TRBJ1-2; D might be TRBD1 (5 bases). Germline V gives CDR1 LNHDA, CDR2 SQIVND (reference sequence). There are 20 residues in the CDR3. V was trimmed by 4 bases and J by 8 bases, leaving 35 bases between them. The CDR3 is CASSSIELGAGWNLVGGYTF. The CDR3 DNA sequence: TGTGCCAGTAGTAGTATAGAGTTAGGGGCAGGGTGGAACTTAGTCGGCGGCTACACCTTC. Drawing the rest from reference TRBV19 and TRBJ1-2, the complete variable domain is DGGITQSPKYLFRKEGQNVTLSCEQNLNHDAMYWYRQDPGQGLRLIYYSQIVNDFQKGDIAEGYSVSREKKESFPLTVTSAQKNPTAFYLCASSSIELGAGWNLVGGYTFGSGTRLTVV.

This clone was counted once. This chain links TRBV4-1 with TRBJ1-6; 8 bases map to TRBD1. With V trimmed by 2 bases and J by 2 bases, 11 bases remained unmatched. CDR3 length: 19 amino acids. Per germline, CDR1 MGHRA and CDR2 YSYEKL. The CDR3 DNA is TGCGCCAGCAGCCAAACAGGACAGGGCGCGAGCGCCTATAATTCACCCCTCCACTTT. This gives the protein CASSQTGQGASAYNSPLHF.

The rearrangement uses TRBV5-4 and TRBJ1-1, with D unresolved. This CDR3 is 14 amino acids long. Germline V gene data show CDR1 as SGHNT and CDR2 as YYREEE (reference sequence). Trimming pared 4 bases from V and 8 bases from J, leaving 18 bases between. The CDR3 protein is CASSPTGRDGEAFF. CDR3 coding DNA: TGTGCCAGCAGCCCTACCGGGAGGGATGGGGAAGCTTTCTTT.

V and J are TRBV27 and TRBJ2-1; 15 positions match TRBD2. The V and J ends lost 3 bases and 1 base, in that order; junction bases with no gene match: 4. The germline V gene has CDR1 MNHEY and CDR2 SMNVEV (reference sequence). There are 18 residues in the CDR3. CDR3 in amino acids: CASSLRGLAGGSYNEQFF. In nucleotides, the CDR3 is TGTGCCAGCAGTTTGAGGGGACTAGCGGGGGGTTCCTACAATGAGCAGTTCTTC.

V gene TRBV28 combines with J gene TRBJ1-2; 8 bases line up with TRBD1. Germline assignment: CDR1 MDHEN and CDR2 SYDVKM. With 7 bases clipped from V and 4 bases from J, the junction kept 5 bases outside the gene matches. The CDR3 is made up of 13 amino acids. The DNA for the CDR3 is TGTGCCAGCACCTTCCAGGGGGCCTATGGCTACACCTTC. Its protein product is CASTFQGAYGYTF.

V is TRBV7-3 and J is TRBJ1-2; D might be TRBD1 (5 bases). Germline CDR1 is SGHTA and CDR2 is FQGTGA. The V gene lost 0 bases and the J gene lost 2 bases, with 13 bases spanning the gap. The length of the CDR3 is 16 residues. The CDR3 DNA reads TGTGCCAGCAGCTTAACGCCCGCGACAGCCAACTATGGCTACACCTTC. Translated, it gives CASSLTPATANYGYTF.

This chain links TRBV6-1 with TRBJ2-1; possibly TRBD2 for D (7 bases). The V gene's germline CDR1 is MNHNS and CDR2 SASEGT. This CDR3 is 16 amino acids long. V was pared by 3 bases and J by 4 bases, with 16 bases between. The CDR3 DNA reads TGTGCCAGCAGTGACCTGGGCGGGGGCCTTTACAATGAGCAGTTCTTC. Its translation: CASSDLGGGLYNEQFF.

This chain links TRBV5-4 with TRBJ1-4, with TRBD1 identical over 7 bases. This CDR3 region has 15 residues. V trimming: 4 bases; J trimming: 7 bases; junction bases outside the gene matches: 10. Germline V gene lookup returns CDR1 SGHNT and CDR2 YYREEE (reference sequence). The CDR3, as DNA: TGTGCCAGCAGCGGGTGGACAGGAGGAGGTGAAAAACTGTTTTTT. It specifies CASSGWTGGGEKLFF.

This chain links TRBV19 with TRBJ1-1, with a weak D call TRBD1 (6 bases). V lost 6 bases to trimming and J lost 5 bases, with 7 bases between them. Looked up from germline, CDR1 is LNHDA and CDR2 is SQIVND (reference sequence). This CDR3 contains 11 residues. The DNA of the CDR3 is TGTGCCAGTAGGAGGGGGACTGAAGCTTTCTTT. Protein sequence: CASRRGTEAFF. The variable domain in full, with the rest retrieved from reference TRBV19 and TRBJ1-1, is DGGITQSPKYLFRKEGQNVTLSCEQNLNHDAMYWYRQDPGQGLRLIYYSQIVNDFQKGDIAEGYSVSREKKESFPLTVTSAQKNPTAFYLCASRRGTEAFFGQGTRLTVV.

The CDR3 bases are TGTGCCATCAGCGGGGGGAGCTACGAGCAGTACTTC. Its protein product is CAISGGSYEQYF. The V and J genes are TRBV10-3 and TRBJ2-7, with 7 bases lining up with TRBD2. Germline V gene lookup returns CDR1 ENHRY and CDR2 SYGVKD. This CDR3 is built from 12 residues. The ends lost 6 bases at V and 3 bases at J; junction bases unmatched: 2.

The rearrangement links TRBV25-1 to TRBJ1-1, with D perhaps matching TRBD1 (6 bases). The length of the CDR3 is 13 residues. V lost 8 bases, J lost 2 bases, and 12 bases lay in between. Germline assignment: CDR1 MGHDK and CDR2 SYGVNS. DNA for the CDR3: TGTGCCAGCCGACAGACAGGCAACACTGAAGCTTTCTTT. Protein product: CASRQTGNTEAFF.

This clone has only one observation. The chain has TRBV19 and TRBJ2-3; D possibly corresponds to TRBD1 (6 bases). The CDR3 consists of 14 residues. V lost 6 bases to trimming and J lost 0 bases, with 10 bases between them. CDR1 LNHDA and CDR2 SQIVND come from the germline V gene (reference sequence). The chain's CDR3 is CASRKGVSTDTQYF. CDR3 bases: TGTGCCAGTAGAAAGGGGGTTAGCACAGATACGCAGTATTTT.

The chain couples TRBV19 to TRBJ1-6, with D possibly matching TRBD1 (6 bases). CDR1 and CDR2 from the germline V gene are LNHDA and SQIVND (reference sequence). Trimming took 4 bases from V and 10 from J, leaving 17 bases between them. The CDR3 length is 15 residues. The chain's CDR3 is CASSTKTGYGSPLHF. The CDR3 DNA reads TGTGCCAGTAGTACCAAGACAGGTTACGGGTCACCCCTCCACTTT.

Only one count was recorded for this clone. The rearrangement joins TRBV7-9 to TRBJ1-1; D ambiguous. The germline gives CDR1 SEHNR, CDR2 FQNEAQ (reference sequence). The CDR3 has 15 amino acids. The V and J ends lost 1 base and 0 bases respectively, with 9 bases between them. The CDR3 DNA is TGTGCCAGCAGCTTAGATGGGCCCATGAACACTGAAGCTTTCTTT. Protein: CASSLDGPMNTEAFF. Full variable domain (remainder filled in from reference TRBV7-9 and TRBJ1-1): DTGVSQNPRHKITKRGQNVTFRCDPISEHNRLYWYRQTLGQGPEFLTYFQNEAQLEKSRLLSDRFSAERPKGSFSTLEIQRTEQGDSAMYLCASSLDGPMNTEAFFGQGTRLTVV.

V usage is TRBV2 and J usage is TRBJ1-2, with a possible D match to TRBD1 (6 bases). The germline gives CDR1 SNHLY, CDR2 FYNNEI. CDR3 size: 15 residues. The V end was cut by 3 bases, the J end by 2 bases, with 13 bases between. The CDR3 protein is CASSERGGLNYGYTF. CDR3 nucleotides: TGTGCCAGCAGTGAGCGGGGGGGGCTGAACTATGGCTACACCTTC.

This rearrangement joins TRBV11-3 to TRBJ2-5; D ambiguous. V gave up 2 bases and J gave up 5 bases, with 9 bases separating them. CDR1 SGHNT and CDR2 YENEEA come from the germline V gene. The CDR3 contains 13 residues. CDR3 DNA: TGTGCCAGCAGCTTACGTGGCTTGGAGACCCAGTACTTC. Residues: CASSLRGLETQYF. Drawing the rest from reference TRBV11-3 and TRBJ2-5, the complete variable domain is EAGVVQSPRYKIIEKKQPVAFWCNPISGHNTLYWYLQNLGQGPELLIRYENEEAVDDSQLPKDRFSAERLKGVDSTLKIQPAELGDSAVYLCASSLRGLETQYFGPGTRLLVL.

Regarding this clone: Additional DNA sequences in this sample encode the identical CDR3. The V call is TRBV9, the J call TRBJ1-2; 9 bases are shared with TRBD1. Germline loops: CDR1 SGDLS, CDR2 YYNGEE. Trimming took 4 bases from V and 1 from J; bases not matched to a gene: 5. The CDR3 length is 15 residues. CDR3 sequence (DNA): TGTGCCAGCAGCCCCCGGACAGGGGATAACTATGGCTACACCTTC. Translation: CASSPRTGDNYGYTF.

This clone occurred a few times. This chain joins TRBV6-5 and TRBJ1-1; 7 bases align to TRBD1. Losses at the gene ends were 2 bases for V and 0 bases for J; bases not matched to a gene: 6. Per the germline V gene, CDR1 is MNHEY and CDR2 is SVGAGI. The CDR3 spans 16 residues. CDR3 bases: TGTGCCAGCAGTTACGAAGGGACAGTTTTGAACACTGAAGCTTTCTTT. It codes for CASSYEGTVLNTEAFF.

The chain links TRBV15 to TRBJ1-5; the D gene is possibly TRBD1 (6 bases). This CDR3 has 16 residues. Trimming shortened V by 3 bases and J by 3 bases, and 15 bases separated the two germline ends. Germline V gives CDR1 LNHNV, CDR2 YYDKDF (reference sequence). The CDR3 nucleotides read TGTGCCACCAGCAGGTCTAGACAGGCCCCCAATCAGCCCCAGCATTTT. Translated, it gives CATSRSRQAPNQPQHF.

This sequence joins TRBV4-1 and TRBJ1-5; TRBD1 matches at 8 bases. The junction had 3 bases not matched to a gene; V was cut back by 1 base and J by 7 bases. This CDR3 is 14 amino acids long. Germline CDR1 MGHRA, CDR2 YSYEKL. The CDR3 sequence is CASSQVQGAQPQHF. In DNA form, the CDR3 reads TGCGCCAGCAGCCAAGTTCAGGGGGCACAGCCCCAGCATTTT.

The CDR3 loop reads CASTEARGTQHF. The CDR3 coding sequence is TGTGCCAGCACCGAGGCCCGAGGGACCCAGCATTTT. J is TRBJ1-5 and V is TRBV2; no clear D. Trimming took 7 bases from V and 11 from J, leaving 15 bases between them. Per germline, CDR1 SNHLY and CDR2 FYNNEI. The CDR3 spans 12 residues.

The rearrangement joins TRBV5-4 to TRBJ1-2; 10 bases align to TRBD1. There are 15 residues in the CDR3. Germline V gene data show CDR1 as SGHNT and CDR2 as YYREEE (reference sequence). J gave up 1 base and V 4 bases, and 4 bases lay outside the gene matches. In DNA, the CDR3 is TGTGCCAGCAGCCCGGACAGGGGGATTAACTATGGCTACACCTTC. Translation: CASSPDRGINYGYTF.

The chain uses TRBV9 and TRBJ2-3, with TRBD2 matching over 11 bases. J gave up 2 bases and V 0 bases, and 5 bases lay outside the gene matches. The germline gives CDR1 SGDLS, CDR2 YYNGEE. CDR3 length: 17 amino acids. This CDR3 is CASSVASSGGYTDTQYF. CDR3 bases: TGTGCCAGCAGCGTAGCCTCTAGCGGGGGGTACACAGATACGCAGTATTTT.

This chain joins TRBV5-4 and TRBJ2-7, with a possible D match to TRBD1 (5 bases). Trimming took off 4 bases at V and 0 bases at J, with 17 bases between the two ends. The CDR3 contains 16 residues. Germline lookup yields CDR1 SGHNT and CDR2 YYREEE (reference sequence). The CDR3 protein is CASSSQQAASSYEQYF. The CDR3, as DNA: TGTGCCAGCAGCAGCCAACAGGCGGCATCCTCCTACGAGCAGTACTTC. The entire variable domain, with the rest obtained from reference TRBV5-4 and TRBJ2-7, is as follows: ETGVTQSPTHLIKTRGQQVTLRCSSQSGHNTVSWYQQALGQGPQFIFQYYREEENGRGNFPPRFSGLQFPNYSSELNVNALELDDSALYLCASSSQQAASSYEQYFGPGTRLTVT.

The chain carries TRBV28 and TRBJ2-1; maybe TRBD2 (6 bases). CDR1 is MDHEN, CDR2 SYDVKM, per germline. The CDR3 has 14 residues. The V end was cut by 7 bases, the J end by 10 bases, with 20 bases between. In DNA form, the CDR3 reads TGTGCCAGCATCTTATGGGGTAGCGGAGGGGAGCAGTTCTTC. Protein: CASILWGSGGEQFF.

This clone was counted only a few times. The rearrangement uses TRBV11-3 and TRBJ2-7; 9 nucleotides match TRBD1. V lost 4 bases, J lost 6 bases, and 10 bases stayed unmatched. The CDR3 runs to 15 residues. Germline CDR1 reads SGHNT; CDR2 reads YENEEA. In nucleotides, the CDR3 is TGTGCCAGCAGCTCAGGACAGGGGAAAGAGGGCGAGCAGTACTTC. Translating gives CASSSGQGKEGEQYF.